One sample yielded the 5 T cell receptor beta chains listed below, sequenced in a study of CD8 T cells in Susac syndrome. Random hexamers were used to reverse transcribe the RNA input (roughly 0.5 to 1 ug). One entry per CDR3 protein results from TCRdb running MiXCR on the immunoSEQ multiplex PCR reads. The sample carries approximately 190,000 distinct CDR3 sequences, 95% recorded once. The specimen was CD4+ T cells from PBMCs. The receptors here all came from a human donor with Susac syndrome.

This chain links TRBV7-2 with TRBJ1-5; 8 bases are a match to TRBD1. V shed 4 bases, J shed 7 bases, and the junction held 6 bases outside the gene matches. This CDR3 has 14 amino acids. The germline V gene has CDR1 SGHTA and CDR2 FQGNSA. CDR3 loop: CASSSRTGLQPQHF. CDR3 nucleotides: TGTGCCAGCAGCTCCCGGACAGGGCTGCAGCCCCAGCATTTT.

The chain is built from TRBV11-1 and TRBJ2-3; 9 nucleotides agree with TRBD2. V shed 3 bases and J 4 bases; nucleotides not matched to a gene: 5. The CDR3 spans 15 residues. Germline CDR1 is SGHAT and CDR2 is FQDESV (reference sequence). The CDR3 DNA reads TGTGCCAGCAGCTTGATGCGGGGGGGTGCAGATACGCAGTATTTT. It encodes CASSLMRGGADTQYF.

The chain carries TRBV5-4 and TRBJ2-5; 13 nucleotides line up with TRBD2. Germline CDR1 reads SGHNT; CDR2 reads YYREEE (reference sequence). The CDR3 has 15 residues. V gave up 4 bases and J gave up 5 bases; unmatched junction bases: 5. CDR3 amino acids: CASSGLAGAWETQYF. CDR3 coding DNA: TGTGCCAGCAGCGGACTAGCGGGGGCATGGGAGACCCAGTACTTC.

The genes are TRBV15 and TRBJ1-5; D is undetermined. Germline V lookup: CDR1 LNHNV, CDR2 YYDKDF (reference sequence). The CDR3 is made up of 14 amino acids. The germline V and J ends were trimmed by 1 base and 5 bases, with 9 bases remaining between them. CDR3: CATSRAAADQPQHF. CDR3 DNA: TGTGCCACCAGCAGAGCGGCAGCAGATCAGCCCCAGCATTTT.

V gene TRBV30 combines with J gene TRBJ2-3; D is possibly TRBD1 (6 bases). The CDR3 has 14 residues. Germline V gene lookup returns CDR1 GTSNPN and CDR2 SVGIG (reference sequence). V gave up 4 bases and J gave up 2 bases, with 13 bases separating them. CDR3 protein: CAWTSGVDTDTQYF. CDR3 nucleotides: TGTGCCTGGACCTCAGGGGTAGACACAGATACGCAGTATTTT.